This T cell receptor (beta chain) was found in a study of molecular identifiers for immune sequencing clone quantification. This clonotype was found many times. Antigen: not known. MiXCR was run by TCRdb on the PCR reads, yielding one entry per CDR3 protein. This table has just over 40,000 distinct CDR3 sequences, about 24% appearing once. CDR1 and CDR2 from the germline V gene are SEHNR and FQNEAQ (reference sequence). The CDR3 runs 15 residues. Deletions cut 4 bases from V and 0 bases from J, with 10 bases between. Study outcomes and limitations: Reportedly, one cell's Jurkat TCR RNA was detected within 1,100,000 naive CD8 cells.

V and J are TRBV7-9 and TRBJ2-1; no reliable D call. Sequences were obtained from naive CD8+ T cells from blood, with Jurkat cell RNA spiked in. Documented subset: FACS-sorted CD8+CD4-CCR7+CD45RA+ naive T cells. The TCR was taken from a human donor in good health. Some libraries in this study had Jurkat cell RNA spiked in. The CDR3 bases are TGTGCCAGCAGCTCAGACCTGAGCTCCTACAATGAGCAGTTCTTC. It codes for CASSSDLSSYNEQFF.